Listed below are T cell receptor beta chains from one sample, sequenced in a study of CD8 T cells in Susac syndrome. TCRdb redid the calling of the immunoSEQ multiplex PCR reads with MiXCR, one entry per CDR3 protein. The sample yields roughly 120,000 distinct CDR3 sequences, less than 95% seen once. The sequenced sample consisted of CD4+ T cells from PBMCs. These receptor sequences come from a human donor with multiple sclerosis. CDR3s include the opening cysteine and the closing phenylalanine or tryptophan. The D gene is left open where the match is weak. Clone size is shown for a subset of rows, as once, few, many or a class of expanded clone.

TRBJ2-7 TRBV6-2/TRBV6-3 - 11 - CASSWQGEQYF TGTGCCAGCAGTTGGCAGGGCGAGCAGTACTTC
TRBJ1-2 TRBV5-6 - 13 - CASSTTRAYGYTF TGTGCCAGCAGCACGACACGGGCCTATGGCTACACCTTC
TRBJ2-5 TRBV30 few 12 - CAFDRPGETQYF TGTGCCTTTGACAGACCGGGGGAGACCCAGTACTTC
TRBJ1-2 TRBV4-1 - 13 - CASSQGATVGYTF TGCGCCAGCAGCCAAGGGGCCACCGTAGGCTACACCTTC
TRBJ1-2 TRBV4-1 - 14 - CASSQEGRFYGYTF TGCGCCAGCAGCCAAGAAGGGCGGTTCTATGGCTACACCTTC
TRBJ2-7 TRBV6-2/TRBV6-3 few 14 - CASGQRGSSYEQYF TGTGCCAGCGGACAAAGGGGTTCCTCCTACGAGCAGTACTTC
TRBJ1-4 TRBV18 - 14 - CASSPGHFNEKLFF TGTGCCAGCTCACCTGGACACTTCAATGAAAAACTGTTTTTT
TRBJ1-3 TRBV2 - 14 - CASSEGGTGNTTYF TGTGCCAGCAGTGAAGGAGGTACTGGAAACACCACATATTTT
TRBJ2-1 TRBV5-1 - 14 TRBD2 CASSAVIAGSLKFF TGCGCCAGCAGTGCTGTGATAGCGGGTTCCTTGAAGTTCTTC
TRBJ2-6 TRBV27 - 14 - CASSTMTGANVLTF TGTGCCAGCAGTACGATGACCGGGGCCAACGTCCTGACTTTC
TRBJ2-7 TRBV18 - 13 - CASSQKQGLEQYF TGTGCCAGCTCTCAGAAGCAGGGGCTAGAGCAGTACTTC
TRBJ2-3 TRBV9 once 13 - CASSSGVPDTQYF TGTGCCAGCAGCTCGGGGGTCCCGGATACGCAGTATTTT
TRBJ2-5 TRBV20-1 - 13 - CSAIVDFRETQYF TGCAGTGCGATTGTGGACTTCCGGGAGACCCAGTACTTC
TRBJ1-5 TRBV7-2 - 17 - CASSPRWRTASNQPQHF TGTGCCAGCAGCCCCCGTTGGCGGACAGCTAGCAATCAGCCCCAGCATTTT
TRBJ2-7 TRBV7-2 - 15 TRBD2 CASSPGLVETYEQYF TGTGCCAGCAGCCCCGGACTAGTCGAAACCTACGAGCAGTACTTC
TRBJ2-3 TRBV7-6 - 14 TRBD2 CASSVAGVPDTQYF TGTGCCAGCAGCGTAGCGGGAGTCCCAGATACGCAGTATTTT
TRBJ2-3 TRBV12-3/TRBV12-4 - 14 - CASSTLGLSNTQYF TGTGCCAGCAGTACTCTTGGCCTCAGCAATACGCAGTATTTT
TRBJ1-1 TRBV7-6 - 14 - CASSLRASNTEAFF TGTGCCAGCAGCCTCAGGGCCTCGAACACTGAAGCTTTCTTT
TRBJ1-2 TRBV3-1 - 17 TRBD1 CASSPGGTGTNSYGYTF TGTGCCAGCAGCCCAGGCGGGACAGGGACGAACTCTTATGGCTACACCTTC
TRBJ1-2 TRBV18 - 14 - CASSVREASGGYTF TGTGCCAGCTCAGTCAGGGAAGCGAGCGGCGGCTACACCTTC
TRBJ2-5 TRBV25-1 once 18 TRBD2 CASSEYRATGLYPETQYF TGTGCCAGCAGTGAATATAGAGCGACGGGACTATATCCGGAGACCCAGTACTTC
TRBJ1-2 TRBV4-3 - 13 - CASGKGEGYGYTF TGCGCCAGCGGGAAGGGCGAGGGATATGGCTACACCTTC
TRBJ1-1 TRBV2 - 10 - CARGRDEAFF TGTGCCAGGGGCCGGGATGAAGCTTTCTTT
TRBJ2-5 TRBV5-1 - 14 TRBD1 CASSFPDRDQTQYF TGCGCCAGCAGCTTCCCCGACAGGGACCAGACCCAGTACTTC
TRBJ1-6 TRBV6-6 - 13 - CASSQPYNSPLHF TGTGCCAGCAGCCAGCCCTATAATTCACCCCTCCACTTT
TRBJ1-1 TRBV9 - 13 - CASSVEGRRKAFF TGTGCCAGCAGCGTAGAAGGGAGGAGGAAAGCTTTCTTT
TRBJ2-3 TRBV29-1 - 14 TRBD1 CSVGEQGLTDTQYF TGCAGCGTCGGAGAACAGGGGCTCACAGATACGCAGTATTTT
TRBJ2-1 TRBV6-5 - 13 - CASSQQGRNEQFF TGTGCCAGCAGCCAACAGGGGAGGAATGAGCAGTTCTTC
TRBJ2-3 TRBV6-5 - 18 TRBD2 CASSLTGTSRRGPDTQYF TGTGCCAGCAGTTTAACCGGGACTAGCCGCAGAGGCCCAGATACGCAGTATTTT
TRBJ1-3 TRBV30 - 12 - CAWSLGPGGMNF TGTGCCTGGAGTCTAGGACCAGGAGGCATGAATTTT
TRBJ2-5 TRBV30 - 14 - CAWSVSFDQETQYF TGTGCCTGGAGTGTCTCTTTCGATCAAGAGACCCAGTACTTC
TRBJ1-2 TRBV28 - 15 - CASSLWAGWGPGYTF TGTGCCAGCAGTTTATGGGCTGGTTGGGGGCCTGGCTACACCTTC
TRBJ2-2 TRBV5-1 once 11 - CASGRTGELFF TGCGCCAGCGGTCGGACCGGGGAGCTGTTTTTT
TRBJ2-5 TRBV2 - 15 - CASSEGDIGKETQYF TGTGCCAGCAGTGAAGGGGACATCGGAAAAGAGACCCAGTACTTC
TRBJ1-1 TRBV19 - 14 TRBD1 CASTPDRDYTEAFF TGTGCCAGTACCCCGGACAGGGATTACACTGAAGCTTTCTTT
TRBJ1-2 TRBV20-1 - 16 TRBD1 CSARLPGTGIGNGYTF TGCAGTGCTAGACTCCCCGGGACAGGGATTGGTAATGGCTACACCTTC
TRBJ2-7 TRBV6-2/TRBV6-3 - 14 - CASSLGTAYYEQYF TGTGCCAGCAGTCTCGGGACGGCCTACTACGAGCAGTACTTC
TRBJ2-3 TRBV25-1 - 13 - CASSSGSTDTQYF TGTGCCAGCAGTTCAGGCAGCACAGATACGCAGTATTTT
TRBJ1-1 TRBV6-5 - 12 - CASMKRGFEAFF TGTGCCAGCATGAAAAGGGGCTTTGAAGCTTTCTTT
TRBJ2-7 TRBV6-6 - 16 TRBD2 CASSSLKAGVPYEQYF TGTGCCAGCAGTTCCCTCAAAGCGGGGGTCCCCTACGAGCAGTACTTC
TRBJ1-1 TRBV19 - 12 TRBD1 CASLRQGKKAFF TGTGCCAGCCTGCGACAGGGGAAGAAAGCTTTCTTT
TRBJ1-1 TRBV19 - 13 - CASSIDGASQAFF TGTGCCAGTAGTATAGATGGAGCCTCTCAAGCTTTCTTT
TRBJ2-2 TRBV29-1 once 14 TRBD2 CSVDTSGITGELFF TGCAGCGTTGACACTAGCGGGATCACCGGGGAGCTGTTTTTT
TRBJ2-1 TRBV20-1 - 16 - CSAQLGSPWGYNEQFF TGCAGTGCCCAGCTGGGGTCACCATGGGGCTACAATGAGCAGTTCTTC
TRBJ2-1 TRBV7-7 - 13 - CASSLADGDEQFF TGTGCCAGCAGCTTAGCAGATGGCGATGAGCAGTTCTTC
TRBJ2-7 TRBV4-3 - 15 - CASSQENGISYEQYF TGCGCCAGCAGCCAAGAAAACGGGATTAGCTACGAGCAGTACTTC
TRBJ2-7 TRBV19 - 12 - CASSPGSYERYF TGTGCCAGTAGCCCCGGGTCCTACGAGCGGTACTTC
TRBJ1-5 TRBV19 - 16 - CASSMAGAASNQPQHF TGTGCCAGTAGTATGGCCGGGGCGGCTTCCAATCAGCCCCAGCATTTT
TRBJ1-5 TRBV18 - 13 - CASSLELGQPQHF TGTGCCAGCTCACTCGAGTTGGGTCAGCCCCAGCATTTT
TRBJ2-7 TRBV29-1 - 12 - CSVQPGAYEQYF TGCAGCGTCCAACCCGGGGCTTACGAGCAGTACTTC
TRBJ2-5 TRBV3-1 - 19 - CASRAGASSRGLLQETQYF TGTGCCAGCAGGGCGGGAGCGTCATCCAGGGGCCTGTTGCAAGAGACCCAGTACTTC
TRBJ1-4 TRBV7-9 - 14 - CASRARSESEKLFF TGTGCCAGTCGCGCCCGGTCGGAAAGCGAAAAACTGTTTTTT
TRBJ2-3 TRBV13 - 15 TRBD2 CASSFAGGITDTQYF TGTGCCAGCAGCTTCGCGGGAGGTATCACAGATACGCAGTATTTT
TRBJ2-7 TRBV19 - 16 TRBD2 CASSKLAGSFSYEQYF TGTGCCAGTAGTAAACTAGCGGGATCCTTCTCCTACGAGCAGTACTTC
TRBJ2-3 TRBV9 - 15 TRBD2 CASSVGSGATDTQYF TGTGCCAGCAGCGTAGGTAGCGGGGCGACAGATACGCAGTATTTT
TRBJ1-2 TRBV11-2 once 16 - CASSLLGALQSFGYTF TGTGCCAGCAGCCTTTTAGGGGCACTTCAGAGTTTTGGCTACACCTTC
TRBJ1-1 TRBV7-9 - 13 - CASSPTGHTEAFF TGTGCCAGCAGCCCCACAGGGCACACTGAAGCTTTCTTT
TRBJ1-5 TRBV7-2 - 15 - CASSMGPGRYQPQHF TGTGCCAGCAGCATGGGACCCGGTCGTTATCAGCCCCAGCATTTT
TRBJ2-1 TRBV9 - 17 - CASSLGLGGGPQGEQFF TGTGCCAGCAGCCTAGGACTGGGAGGAGGGCCGCAGGGTGAGCAGTTCTTC
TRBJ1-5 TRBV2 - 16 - CASSEGLVRKNLPQHF TGTGCCAGCAGTGAAGGTCTAGTCAGGAAGAATCTCCCCCAGCATTTT